The sequence of this TCR beta chain was determined in a study of shared clonotypes between healthy human individuals (dated by TCRdb to 2018 to 2021). Background on the whole study: Two women and three men aged 18 to 49 years were included in the cohort. The study deeply sequenced blood TCR repertoires of five healthy adults to estimate repertoire size and the extent of clonotype sharing between individuals. Libraries were prepared and TCR repertoires were sequenced by different laboratories using diverse techniques, in order to increase sequencing depth and limit assay-specific biases. Leukapheresis yielded between about 0.9 and 10 billion PBMCs per donor.

Comments on this clone: This clone's antigen is unknown. Qualities for individual bases were not recorded, and no much larger clone is one base off.

Measured from the cysteine to the phenylalanine, the CDR3 is 17 residues long. Only the CDR3 DNA stays, 51 bases, in frame from base 1. Per the germline V gene (reference sequence), LNHNV is the CDR1 and YYDKDF is the CDR2. The junction shows trimming of 3 bases on V and 1 base on J, plus 18 bases between the germline ends. Using the deep immunoSEQ assay, TCR CDR3 regions were amplified from genomic DNA by multiplex PCR. Genomic DNA extracted from each cell subset was distributed evenly over all wells of several immunoSEQ 96-well plates, and each plate served as one replicate. For unsorted PBMC, about 270 ng of genomic DNA, equivalent to about 30,000 T cell genomes, went into each replicate PCR. Unsorted PBMC genomic DNA was sequenced across ten immunoSEQ deep assay plates. The purified libraries were quantified using a Qubit 3.0 fluorometer, sized with a Bioanalyzer 2100, and then quantified again using the KAPA Library Quantification kit. Every immunoSEQ 96-well plate was sequenced on a dedicated single-read 150-cycle Illumina NextSeq 550 flow cell. In the original analysis: Because the immunoSEQ output included only junctional sequences and no quality scores, the filtering could not be the same as the filtering used for full-length reads. Sequences were annotated with PyIR, a Python wrapper for IgBLAST v1.9, and V/J genes and CDR3 were assigned using IMGT germline references. Reads with weak V/J assignments (E-value above 1e-6), missing CDR3, stop codons, out-of-frame junctions, or ambiguous translated residues were removed. V3J clonotypes were defined as sequences sharing an identical inferred V gene, J gene, and CDR3 amino acid sequence. Percentage overlap between repertoires was calculated by dividing the number of shared unique clonotypes by the size of the smaller repertoire. Repertoire richness was assessed with RTK rarefaction, the Chao1 estimator, and Recon v2.1 estimates of unobserved clonotypes. The table comes from immuneACCESS by way of TCRdb, which keeps in-frame sequences with V and J called. Part of the clones is missing from these tables; in studies checked, under half for an unresolved V gene and the rest for unknown reasons. The DNA was the basis for D and trimming; V, J and clone size are from that table. The sample has around 450,000 clones on record, about 85% of them singletons. The ten largest clones add up to about 13% of the sample.

General study outcomes and caveats: Pairwise subsampling indicated that sequencing depth was expected to affect the degree of clonotype sharing among donors. The genetic and exposure-history diversity represented was limited by the small number of donors. Sampling was restricted to blood, and TCR repertoires in tissues likely differ from the TCR repertoires found in blood.

The donors were healthy, HIV-negative adults with no recently reported acute infections or vaccinations. Every donor was a Caucasian adult residing in Nashville, Tennessee, USA. For unsorted samples, tens of millions of PBMCs were counted, and genomic DNA was extracted using the QIAamp DNA Blood Mini kit. Blood was collected by leukapheresis, and PBMCs were isolated by Ficoll-Histopaque density gradient centrifugation and then cryopreserved in liquid nitrogen vapor phase. The chain is encoded by TRBV15 joined to TRBJ1-1, with the D gene uncertain. Sequencing was carried out using PBMCs. This receptor was taken from a woman aged 40 to 55 in good health. Some clones in this sample may be carry-over from other donors' samples. This receptor has the CDR3 CATSSLGGWLKNTEAFF. The DNA is as follows: TGTGCCACCAGCAGCCTGGGCGGTTGGTTAAAGAACACTGAAGCTTTCTTT. With the portions outside the CDR3 filled from the reference TRBV15 and TRBJ1-1 genes, the complete variable region becomes DAMVIQNPRYQVTQFGKPVTLSCSQTLNHNVMYWYQQKSSQAPKLLFHYYDKDFNNEADTPDNFQSRRPNTSFCFLDIRSPGLGDTAMYLCATSSLGGWLKNTEAFFGQGTRLTVV.